This T cell receptor (beta chain) stems from a study of shared clonotypes between healthy human individuals. Only one count was recorded for this clone. Assay: immunoSEQ multiplex PCR; the TCRdb copy retains only in-frame clones and omits some. The sample gives about 1.5 million clones, roughly 97% of which show up once; roughly 1.2% is in the top ten. Germline lookup yields CDR1 SQVTM and CDR2 ANQGSEA. The length of the CDR3 is 14 residues. V shed 1 base and J shed 0 bases, with 9 bases lying between them. The chain combines TRBV29-1 with TRBJ2-5, with D perhaps matching TRBD1 (6 bases). Source material: naive CD4+ T cells sorted from blood. Stated subset: CD45RA+ positively selected. The receptor comes from a man in his thirties or forties in good health. CDR3 nucleotide sequence: TGCAGCGTTGAAGTTCAGGGGAACCAAGAGACCCAGTACTTC. It is translated as CSVEVQGNQETQYF.